These 27 T cell receptor beta chains share one sample of origin, sequenced in a study of blood T cell repertoires in COVID-19. Repertoires were generated with immunoSEQ multiplex PCR, while TCRdb's copy carries only in-frame clones and drops some. The table has over 200,000 clones, approximately 90% seen once. Sequencing was carried out using PBMCs or T cells enriched from blood (not recorded which). The receptors here all came from a man younger than 45 who had recovered from COVID-19.

V gene TRBV2 combines with J gene TRBJ2-3; D not certain. CDR3 length: 12 residues. Trimming stripped 5 bases from V and 0 bases from J, with 3 bases between. Germline V gene lookup returns CDR1 SNHLY and CDR2 FYNNEI. The CDR3 nucleotides read TGTGCCAGCAGTTCTAGCACAGATACGCAGTATTTT. Protein sequence: CASSSSTDTQYF. Using reference TRBV2 and TRBJ2-3 for the parts outside the CDR3, the full variable domain is EPEVTQTPSHQVTQMGQEVILRCVPISNHLYFYWYRQILGQKVEFLVSFYNNEISEKSEIFDDQFSVERPDGSNFTLKIRSTKLEDSAMYFCASSSSTDTQYFGPGTRLTVL.

The chain recombines TRBV2 with TRBJ2-7; maybe TRBD1 (6 bases). The CDR3 is 14 residues long. Trimming pared 2 bases from V and 2 bases from J, leaving 10 bases between. Germline CDR1 reads SNHLY; CDR2 reads FYNNEI. The CDR3 nucleotides read TGTGCCAGCAGTGAACAGGGGTGGCCCTACGAGCAGTACTTC. It is translated as CASSEQGWPYEQYF.

The chain combines TRBV2 with TRBJ1-6; a possible D gene is TRBD1 (5 bases). Germline CDR1 reads SNHLY; CDR2 reads FYNNEI. The CDR3 spans 13 residues. V was trimmed by 8 bases and J by 7 bases, leaving 12 bases between them. CDR3 protein: CASRSTDNSPLHF. DNA of the CDR3: TGTGCCAGCCGATCGACAGACAATTCACCCCTCCACTTT. Supplemented by reference TRBV2 and TRBJ1-6, the full variable domain reads EPEVTQTPSHQVTQMGQEVILRCVPISNHLYFYWYRQILGQKVEFLVSFYNNEISEKSEIFDDQFSVERPDGSNFTLKIRSTKLEDSAMYFCASRSTDNSPLHFGNGTRLTVT.

The chain has TRBV15 and TRBJ1-2, with 8 bases lining up with TRBD1. Germline values: CDR1 LNHNV, CDR2 YYDKDF (reference sequence). V gave up 3 bases and J gave up 7 bases; unmatched junction bases: 7. The CDR3 spans 14 residues. The CDR3 is CATSRDRVTSGYTF. For the CDR3, the DNA is TGTGCCACCAGCAGGGACAGGGTAACTAGTGGCTACACCTTC.

The rearrangement links TRBV5-1 to TRBJ1-3; D is perhaps TRBD1 (6 bases). This CDR3 is 15 amino acids long. CDR1 and CDR2 (germline): SGHRS, YFSETQ. The ends were cut back, 3 bases at V and 4 bases at J, with 14 bases in the middle. CDR3 nucleotides: TGCGCCAGCAGCTCCCAGGGGAATGGAGGAAACACCATATATTTT. It is translated as CASSSQGNGGNTIYF.

The V gene is TRBV13, the J gene TRBJ1-1, with 9 bases matching TRBD1. The CDR3 sequence is 14 residues long. CDR1 PRHDT and CDR2 FYEKMQ come from the germline V gene (reference sequence). Trimming cost V 1 base and J 5 bases; bases outside gene matches: 2. CDR3 DNA sequence: TGTGCCAGCAGCTTAGTGGGACAGGGTACTGAAGCTTTCTTT. Translating it yields CASSLVGQGTEAFF.

The rearrangement uses TRBV7-9 and TRBJ1-1; maybe TRBD1 (5 bases). This CDR3 contains 16 residues. The ends were cut back, 5 bases at V and 1 base at J, with 17 bases in the middle. CDR1 and CDR2 from the germline V gene are SEHNR and FQNEAQ (reference sequence). In DNA form, the CDR3 reads TGTGCCAGCAGCCTTGGGAGGGACTCCTGGAACACTGAAGCTTTCTTT. Translation gives CASSLGRDSWNTEAFF.

The rearrangement uses TRBV29-1 and TRBJ2-7, with TRBD2 matching over 7 bases. V trimming: 7 bases; J trimming: 3 bases; junction bases outside the gene matches: 6. Germline lookup yields CDR1 SQVTM and CDR2 ANQGSEA. The CDR3 consists of 12 residues. CDR3 in amino acids: CSAGGEVYEQYF. The DNA of the CDR3 is TGCAGCGCTGGGGGGGAGGTCTACGAGCAGTACTTC.

The chain links TRBV5-1 to TRBJ2-3, with 9 bases that match TRBD2. The CDR3 loop spans 15 amino acids. The germline CDR1 and CDR2 sequences are SGHRS and YFSETQ. V lost 4 bases to trimming and J lost 3 bases; unmatched junction nucleotides: 6. Here the CDR3 reads CASSPRGGMTDTQYF. CDR3 coding DNA: TGCGCCAGCAGCCCGCGGGGGGGCATGACAGATACGCAGTATTTT.

The chain carries TRBV12-3 or TRBV12-4 and TRBJ1-2; D possibly corresponds to TRBD1 (5 bases). V was pared by 6 bases and J by 7 bases, with 15 bases between. The CDR3 totals 13 residues. This CDR3 reads CASRESGVGGYTF. Here the CDR3 DNA reads TGTGCCAGCAGGGAGTCGGGGGTTGGTGGCTACACCTTC.

This rearrangement joins TRBV29-1 to TRBJ2-2; perhaps TRBD1 as D (5 bases). V was cut by 4 bases and J by 3 bases, with 12 bases left in between. The CDR3 extends over 14 amino acids. The germline gives CDR1 SQVTM, CDR2 ANQGSEA. The CDR3 sequence: CSVGDRKYTGELFF. CDR3 nucleotides: TGCAGCGTTGGAGACAGAAAATACACCGGGGAGCTGTTTTTT.

V gene TRBV30 combines with J gene TRBJ1-3, with D possibly being TRBD1 (6 bases). Germline V gene sequence: CDR1 GTSNPN, CDR2 SVGIG (reference sequence). This CDR3 is built from 14 residues. Trimming shortened V by 5 bases and J by 0 bases, and 11 bases separated the two germline ends. The CDR3: CAWDRRSSGNTIYF. DNA for the CDR3: TGTGCCTGGGACAGGCGTAGCTCTGGAAACACCATATATTTT.

V is TRBV6-2 or TRBV6-3 and J is TRBJ1-1; D is uncertain. CDR3 length: 14 amino acids. Germline-derived CDR1 and CDR2 are MNHEY and SVGEGT. Trimming removed 5 bases from V and 6 bases from J, with 16 bases in between. CDR3 DNA: TGTGCCAGCAGTCCCGACATCCTAGCCCCTGAAGCTTTCTTT. As protein: CASSPDILAPEAFF.

There are a few counts of this clone. The chain combines TRBV7-3 with TRBJ1-4; D is unresolved. The germline gives CDR1 SGHTA, CDR2 FQGTGA. The CDR3 runs to 15 residues. V lost 5 bases and J 8 bases, leaving 18 bases between the germline ends. Written as DNA, the CDR3 is TGTGCCAGCAGCGCGGGTGGGGAAGCAGGAGAAAAACTGTTTTTT. Translation gives CASSAGGEAGEKLFF.

The CDR3 here is CASSLIGGTGELFF. In nucleotides, the CDR3 is TGTGCCAGCTCCCTTATAGGAGGGACCGGGGAGCTGTTTTTT. This rearrangement joins TRBV28 to TRBJ2-2; tentatively, D is TRBD2 (6 bases). The length of the CDR3 is 14 residues. The V gene lost 8 bases and the J gene lost 5 bases, with 15 bases spanning the gap. CDR1 is MDHEN, CDR2 SYDVKM, per germline.

The chain employs TRBV6-5 and TRBJ2-1; 10 bases agree with TRBD2. The length of the CDR3 is 15 residues. V gave up 6 bases and J gave up 9 bases; unmatched junction bases: 11. Germline CDR1 MNHEY, CDR2 SVGAGI. CDR3 region: CASRESGTSVTEQFF. CDR3 sequence (DNA): TGTGCCAGCAGAGAGTCCGGGACTAGCGTTACTGAGCAGTTCTTC.

The chain is built from TRBV5-4 and TRBJ1-1; a possible D gene is TRBD1 (6 bases). The V gene's germline CDR1 is SGHNT and CDR2 YYREEE (reference sequence). Trimming removed 4 bases from V and 4 bases from J, with 11 bases in between. This CDR3 has 13 amino acids. CDR3: CASSKTGPTEAFF. CDR3 bases: TGTGCCAGCAGCAAAACAGGGCCCACTGAAGCTTTCTTT. The full variable domain, its missing parts supplied by reference TRBV5-4 and TRBJ1-1, is ETGVTQSPTHLIKTRGQQVTLRCSSQSGHNTVSWYQQALGQGPQFIFQYYREEENGRGNFPPRFSGLQFPNYSSELNVNALELDDSALYLCASSKTGPTEAFFGQGTRLTVV.

This chain connects TRBV7-2 to TRBJ1-1; perhaps TRBD1 as D (5 bases). This CDR3 has 13 amino acids. Trimming cost V 5 bases and J 4 bases, with 11 bases left between them. The germline V gene encodes CDR1 SGHTA and CDR2 FQGNSA. The CDR3 sequence: CASSQGYGTEAFF. CDR3 nucleotides: TGTGCCAGCAGCCAGGGATACGGCACTGAAGCTTTCTTT.

The rearrangement uses TRBV27 and TRBJ1-1; D is perhaps TRBD1 (6 bases). The CDR3 is made up of 14 amino acids. The V and J ends lost 2 bases and 7 bases respectively, with 14 bases between them. Germline V gives CDR1 MNHEY, CDR2 SMNVEV (reference sequence). CDR3 nucleotide sequence: TGTGCCAGCAGTTTAAACGGGGGAGGGGGTGAAGCTTTCTTT. Amino acids: CASSLNGGGGEAFF.

This chain connects TRBV9 to TRBJ2-5, with a tentative D call TRBD2 (7 bases). This CDR3 region has 14 residues. Trimming shortened V by 9 bases and J by 4 bases, and 19 bases separated the two germline ends. Germline CDR1 reads SGDLS; CDR2 reads YYNGEE. The CDR3 coding sequence is TGTGCCACCAATAAGGGGGGGAATGGAGAGACCCAGTACTTC. It is translated as CATNKGGNGETQYF.

This chain's CDR3 is CASSINAQDILSNQPQHF. The CDR3 DNA reads TGTGCCAGTAGTATCAACGCCCAGGACATTTTGAGCAATCAGCCCCAGCATTTT. The rearrangement joins TRBV19 to TRBJ1-5, with a possible D match to TRBD1 (5 bases). Germline V gene sequence: CDR1 LNHDA, CDR2 SQIVND (reference sequence). Trimming removed 3 bases from V and 1 base from J, with 19 bases in between. The CDR3 consists of 18 residues. Looking up the rest from reference TRBV19 and TRBJ1-5 gives the full variable domain: DGGITQSPKYLFRKEGQNVTLSCEQNLNHDAMYWYRQDPGQGLRLIYYSQIVNDFQKGDIAEGYSVSREKKESFPLTVTSAQKNPTAFYLCASSINAQDILSNQPQHFGDGTRLSIL.

Only a few counts were recorded for this clone. This rearrangement joins TRBV5-4 to TRBJ2-1, with TRBD2 matching 9 bases. The length of the CDR3 is 16 residues. The trim removed 6 bases at V and 2 bases at J, leaving 9 bases unmatched. Germline V lookup: CDR1 SGHNT, CDR2 YYREEE (reference sequence). The CDR3 DNA reads as TGTGCCAGCACAGAGGGCGGGAGGGCCGCCTACAATGAGCAGTTCTTC. It encodes CASTEGGRAAYNEQFF.

In its sample, this clone was seen once. This chain joins TRBV11-2 and TRBJ2-1; 8 bases fit TRBD2. The CDR3 consists of 15 residues. V shed 0 bases, J shed 3 bases, and the junction held 1 base outside the gene matches. Germline-derived CDR1 and CDR2 are SGHAT and FQNNGV. The CDR3 DNA follows: TGTGCCAGCAGCTTAGAACTAGCGGACTACAATGAGCAGTTCTTC. Translation: CASSLELADYNEQFF.

This chain connects TRBV19 to TRBJ1-5, with 7 bases aligning to TRBD1. The CDR3 loop spans 15 amino acids. Per germline, CDR1 LNHDA and CDR2 SQIVND (reference sequence). V was pared by 3 bases and J by 7 bases, with 9 bases of the junction left unmatched. CDR3 sequence (DNA): TGTGCCAGTAGTATTTCTGGACAGGCGGGCCAGCCCCAGCATTTT. Protein sequence: CASSISGQAGQPQHF.

The CDR3 loop is CASSYDMAPNQPQHF. In DNA, the CDR3 is TGTGCCAGCAGTTACGATATGGCACCCAATCAGCCCCAGCATTTT. V usage is TRBV6-5 and J usage is TRBJ1-5; D is ambiguous. Germline values: CDR1 MNHEY, CDR2 SVGAGI. The CDR3 extends over 15 amino acids. V dropped 2 bases and J dropped 3 bases, with 11 bases sitting between them.

This clone was picked up one time. The CDR3 spells CAIRNGQGGSPLHF. The CDR3 DNA follows: TGTGCCATCAGGAACGGACAGGGGGGTTCACCCCTCCACTTT. The chain has TRBV10-3 and TRBJ1-6; 10 bases align to TRBD1. The CDR3 has 14 residues. From germline, CDR1 is ENHRY and CDR2 SYGVKD. V shed 6 bases and J 9 bases; nucleotides not matched to a gene: 5.

The V and J genes are TRBV5-5 and TRBJ2-5; 7 bases fit TRBD1. V dropped 7 bases and J dropped 5; count of bases not matched to a gene: 11. Germline V gene lookup returns CDR1 SGHKS and CDR2 YYEKEE (reference sequence). There are 14 residues in the CDR3. In nucleotides, the CDR3 is TGTGCCAGCGACCAGACAGGGAAGTTGGAGACCCAGTACTTC. As protein: CASDQTGKLETQYF.